Sequencing of this TCR beta chain was carried out in a study of T cells after yellow fever vaccination. Study background: Low-cell-number fractions were prepared with SMART-Seq v4 Ultra Low Input. Study-level results: The secondary response showed a weaker magnitude and a faster peak, day 5 versus 15.

Germline V gene sequence: CDR1 SGHDT, CDR2 YYEEEE. The CDR3 extends over 17 amino acids. The ends lost 0 bases at V and 3 bases at J; junction bases unmatched: 9. TCRdb re-called the 5' RACE reads with MiXCR, one entry per CDR3 protein. The sample yields about 63,000 distinct CDR3 sequences, roughly 7.3% seen once. This clonotype was detected ten times or more. Its antigen is unidentified. This sequence originates from a young man who received the YFV17D yellow fever vaccine. The sample consisted of CD8+ T cells sorted from PBMCs, taken 15 days after the yellow fever booster vaccination. This chain joins TRBV5-6 and TRBJ2-3, with 8 bases aligning to TRBD2. Here the CDR3 reads CASSLAWNGRETDTQYF. The CDR3 DNA reads as TGTGCCAGCAGCTTGGCCTGGAACGGGAGGGAGACAGATACGCAGTATTTT.